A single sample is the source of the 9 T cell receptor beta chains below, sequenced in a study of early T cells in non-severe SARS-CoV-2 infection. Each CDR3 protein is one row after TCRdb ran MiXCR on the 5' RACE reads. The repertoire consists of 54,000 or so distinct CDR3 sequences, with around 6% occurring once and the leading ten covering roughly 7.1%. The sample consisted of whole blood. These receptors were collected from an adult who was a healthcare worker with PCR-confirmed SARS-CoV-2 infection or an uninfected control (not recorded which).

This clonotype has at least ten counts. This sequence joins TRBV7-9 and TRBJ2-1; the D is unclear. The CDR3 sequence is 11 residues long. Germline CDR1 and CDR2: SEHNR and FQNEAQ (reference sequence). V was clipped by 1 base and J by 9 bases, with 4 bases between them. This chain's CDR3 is CASSLGGEQFF. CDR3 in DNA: TGTGCCAGCAGCTTAGGGGGTGAGCAGTTCTTC.

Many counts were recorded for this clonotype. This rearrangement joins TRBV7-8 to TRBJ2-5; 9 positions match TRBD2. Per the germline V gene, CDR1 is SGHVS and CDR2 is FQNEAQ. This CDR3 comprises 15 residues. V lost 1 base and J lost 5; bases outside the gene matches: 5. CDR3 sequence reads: CASSLGAGGRETQYF. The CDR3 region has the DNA TGTGCCAGCAGCTTAGGAGCGGGAGGCCGGGAGACCCAGTACTTC. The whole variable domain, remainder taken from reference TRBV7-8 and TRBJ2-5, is GAGVSQSPRYKVAKRGQDVALRCDPISGHVSLFWYQQALGQGPEFLTYFQNEAQLDKSGLPSDRFFAERPEGSVSTLKIQRTQQEDSAVYLCASSLGAGGRETQYFGPGTRLLVL.

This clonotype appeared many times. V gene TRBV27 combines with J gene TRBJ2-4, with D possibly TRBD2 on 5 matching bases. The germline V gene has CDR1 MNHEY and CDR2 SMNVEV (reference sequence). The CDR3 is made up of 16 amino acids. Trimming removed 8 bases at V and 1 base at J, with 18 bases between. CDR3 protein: CASGPLFGIAKNIQYF. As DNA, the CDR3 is TGTGCCAGCGGACCCTTATTCGGGATCGCCAAAAACATTCAGTACTTC.

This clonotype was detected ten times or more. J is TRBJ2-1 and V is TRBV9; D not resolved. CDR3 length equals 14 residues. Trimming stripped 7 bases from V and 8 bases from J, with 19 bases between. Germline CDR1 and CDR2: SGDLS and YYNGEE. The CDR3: CASSFGPSPDEQFF. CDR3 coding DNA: TGTGCCAGCTCATTCGGTCCCTCACCCGATGAGCAGTTCTTC.

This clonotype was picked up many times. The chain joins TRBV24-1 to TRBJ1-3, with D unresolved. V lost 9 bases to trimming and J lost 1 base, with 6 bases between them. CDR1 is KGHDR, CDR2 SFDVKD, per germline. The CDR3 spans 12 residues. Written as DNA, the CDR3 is TGTGCCACCTCCCCTTCTGGAAACACCATATATTTT. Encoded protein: CATSPSGNTIYF.

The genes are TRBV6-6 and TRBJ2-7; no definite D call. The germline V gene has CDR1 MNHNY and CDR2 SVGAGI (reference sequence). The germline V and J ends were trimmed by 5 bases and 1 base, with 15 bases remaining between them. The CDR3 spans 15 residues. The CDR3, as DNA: TGTGCCAGCAGTGGGTATCCCGACGGTTCCTACGAGCAGTACTTC. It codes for CASSGYPDGSYEQYF.

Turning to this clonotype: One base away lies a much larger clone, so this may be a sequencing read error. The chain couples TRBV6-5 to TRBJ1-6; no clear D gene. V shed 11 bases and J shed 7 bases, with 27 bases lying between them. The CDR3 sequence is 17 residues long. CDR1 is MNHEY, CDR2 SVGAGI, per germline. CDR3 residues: CAGTPRGEGVRNSPLHF. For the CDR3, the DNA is TGTGCCGGCACCCCACGCGGGGAGGGCGTTAGGAATTCACCCCTCCACTTT.

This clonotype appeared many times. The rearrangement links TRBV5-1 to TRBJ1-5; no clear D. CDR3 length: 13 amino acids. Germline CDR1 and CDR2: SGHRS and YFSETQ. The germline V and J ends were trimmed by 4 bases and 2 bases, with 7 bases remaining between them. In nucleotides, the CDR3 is TGCGCCAGCAGCGCCGAGGGCAATCAGCCCCAGCATTTT. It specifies CASSAEGNQPQHF.

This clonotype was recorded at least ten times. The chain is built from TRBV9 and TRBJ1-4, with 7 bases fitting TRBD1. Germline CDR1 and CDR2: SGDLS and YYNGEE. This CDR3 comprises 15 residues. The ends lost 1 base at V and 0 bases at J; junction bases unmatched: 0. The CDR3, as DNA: TGTGCCAGCAGCGTAACAGGGGCAACTAATGAAAAACTGTTTTTT. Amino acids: CASSVTGATNEKLFF.